Listed here is a single TCR beta chain. Authors' processing steps: Amplification with reference gene primers provided the estimates of nucleated cell counts. The data were produced by immunoSEQ multiplex PCR, yet TCRdb's version contains in-frame clones alone and is incomplete. That table is the source of V, J and clone size, and D and trimming were worked out from the DNA. This sample carries some 250,000 clones, nearly 90% of them seen once, and the ten largest clones take roughly 0.8%. The CDR3 sequence is 15 residues long. J gave up 4 bases and V 2 bases, and 3 bases lay outside the gene matches. Germline V gene data show CDR1 as LNHDA and CDR2 as SQIVND (reference sequence). The data are from a study of blood T cell repertoires in COVID-19.

V usage is TRBV19 and J usage is TRBJ2-2; TRBD1 aligns across 8 bases. The sequence derives from a woman aged 30 to 39 with acute or convalescent COVID-19. The sequencing input was peripheral blood. The CDR3 coding sequence is TGTGCCAGTAGTATACCCGACAGGGGCACCGGGGAGCTGTTTTTT. Its translation is CASSIPDRGTGELFF.